This T cell receptor (beta chain) was found in a study of patients and donors after allogeneic stem cell transplantation. This CDR3 spans 13 amino acids. Per the germline V gene, CDR1 is DFQATT and CDR2 is SNEGSKA (reference sequence). V dropped 6 bases and J dropped 5; count of bases not matched to a gene: 8. TCRdb called the RT-PCR reads again in MiXCR, with one record for every CDR3 protein. Altogether 400,000 to 500,000 distinct CDR3 sequences are present, more than 15% being singletons, with the ten largest covering around 6.8%. This chain uses TRBV20-1 with TRBJ2-3, with 7 bases that match TRBD1. This TCR was recovered from a human donor who was either an allogeneic HSCT recipient or a stem cell or donor lymphocyte infusion donor (not recorded which). It is not recorded whose cells these are; they may come from a transplant donor. Sequenced sample: blood, either unsorted or a sorted T cell fraction (not recorded which). DNA for the CDR3: TGCAGTGCATGTTACAGGGGTGAAGATACGCAGTATTTT. Its protein is CSACYRGEDTQYF.